Reported below is one TCR beta chain. Its antigen remains unidentified. The CDR3 runs to 12 residues. CDR1 and CDR2 (germline): SNHLY, FYNNEI. V was trimmed by 10 bases and J by 4 bases, leaving 12 bases between them. The source of the sample is a study of beta chain features in type 1 diabetes. Study context: Nearly 110,000,000 sorted cells were examined across all samples.

Notes on the study in general: Whether HLA type influences TCRB rearrangement remained unresolved here. All four CD4+ subsets of Type 1 diabetes patients contained TCRB CDR3s that were moderately but significantly shorter.

Expressed TCRB transcripts got sequenced, as all isolated RNA was reverse transcribed. Repertoires were generated with immunoSEQ multiplex PCR, while TCRdb's copy carries only in-frame clones and drops some. The sample carries under 150,000 clones, 15% to 20% recorded once. The clonotype originates from a man aged 18 to 30 with type 1 diabetes. The specimen was central memory CD4+ T cells from blood. The rearrangement uses TRBV2 and TRBJ2-3; a weak D match, TRBD1 (5 bases). This chain's CDR3 is CATPEGADTQYF. Written as DNA, the CDR3 is TGTGCCACCCCAGAAGGGGCAGATACGCAGTATTTT. Together with reference TRBV2 and TRBJ2-3, the CDR3 gives the full variable domain: EPEVTQTPSHQVTQMGQEVILRCVPISNHLYFYWYRQILGQKVEFLVSFYNNEISEKSEIFDDQFSVERPDGSNFTLKIRSTKLEDSAMYFCATPEGADTQYFGPGTRLTVL.